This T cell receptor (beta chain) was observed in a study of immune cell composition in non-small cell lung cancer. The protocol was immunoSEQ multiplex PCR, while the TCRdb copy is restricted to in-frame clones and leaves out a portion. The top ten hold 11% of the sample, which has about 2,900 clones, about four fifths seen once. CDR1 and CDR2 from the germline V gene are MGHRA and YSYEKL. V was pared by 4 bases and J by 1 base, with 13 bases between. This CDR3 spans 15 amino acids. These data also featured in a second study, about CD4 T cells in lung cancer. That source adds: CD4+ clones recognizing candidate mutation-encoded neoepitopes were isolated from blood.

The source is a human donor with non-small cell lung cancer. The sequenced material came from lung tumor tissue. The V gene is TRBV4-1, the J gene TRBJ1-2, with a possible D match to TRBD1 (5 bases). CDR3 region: CASSPSAGNNYGYTF. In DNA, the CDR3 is TGCGCCAGCAGCCCCAGTGCAGGGAATAACTATGGCTACACCTTC.